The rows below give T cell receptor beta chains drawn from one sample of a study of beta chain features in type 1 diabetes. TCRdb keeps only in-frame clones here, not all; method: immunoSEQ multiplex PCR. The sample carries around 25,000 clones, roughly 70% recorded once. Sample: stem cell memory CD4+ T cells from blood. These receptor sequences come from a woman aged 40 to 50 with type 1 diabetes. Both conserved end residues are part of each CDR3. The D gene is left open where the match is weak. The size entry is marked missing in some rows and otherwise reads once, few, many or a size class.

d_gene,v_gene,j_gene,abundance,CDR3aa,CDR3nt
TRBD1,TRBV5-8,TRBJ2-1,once,CASSLGQGAIDEQFF,TGTGCCAGCAGCTTGGGACAGGGGGCTATTGATGAGCAGTTCTTC
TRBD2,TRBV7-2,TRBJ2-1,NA,CASTDSWEGEQFF,TGTGCCAGCACCGATTCCTGGGAGGGTGAGCAGTTCTTC
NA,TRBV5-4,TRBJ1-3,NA,CASSLALQSSGNTIYF,TGTGCCAGCAGCTTGGCCTTACAGAGCTCTGGAAACACCATATATTTT
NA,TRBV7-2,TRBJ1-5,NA,CASSFGFNQPQHF,TGTGCCAGCAGCTTCGGGTTCAATCAGCCCCAGCATTTT
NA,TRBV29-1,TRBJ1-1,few,CSVDIGNTEAFF,TGCAGCGTTGATATCGGGAACACTGAAGCTTTCTTT
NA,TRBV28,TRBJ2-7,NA,CASSPRLSEQYF,TGTGCCAGCAGTCCCCGGCTAAGCGAGCAGTACTTC
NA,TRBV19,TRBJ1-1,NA,CASSISAELGAFF,TGTGCCAGTAGTATTTCGGCGGAGTTGGGAGCTTTCTTT
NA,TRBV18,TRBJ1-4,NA,CASSSFGSTNEKLFF,TGTGCCAGCTCATCATTCGGGTCAACTAATGAAAAACTGTTTTTT
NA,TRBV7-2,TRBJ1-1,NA,CASRLDMNTEAFF,TGTGCCAGCAGGTTGGACATGAACACTGAAGCTTTCTTT
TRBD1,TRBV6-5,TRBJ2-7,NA,CASRPPRGLSYEQYF,TGTGCCAGCAGACCTCCCAGGGGGCTCTCCTACGAGCAGTACTTC
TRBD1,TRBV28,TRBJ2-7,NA,CASSSPGTGGRYEQYF,TGTGCCAGCAGCTCCCCCGGGACAGGGGGCAGATACGAGCAGTACTTC
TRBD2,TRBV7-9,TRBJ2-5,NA,CASSLGSGRPGETQYF,TGTGCCAGCAGCTTAGGAAGCGGGAGGCCGGGGGAGACCCAGTACTTC
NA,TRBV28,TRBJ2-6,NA,CASSRTDSGANVLTF,TGTGCCAGCAGTCGGACAGACTCTGGGGCCAACGTCCTGACTTTC
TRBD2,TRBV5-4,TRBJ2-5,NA,CASSPTSGVETQYF,TGTGCCAGCAGCCCGACTAGCGGGGTAGAGACCCAGTACTTC
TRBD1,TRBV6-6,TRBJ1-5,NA,CASGGGQGPNQPQHF,TGTGCCAGCGGGGGGGGACAGGGCCCTAATCAGCCCCAGCATTTT
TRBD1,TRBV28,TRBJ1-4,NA,CASSLSGGNEKLFF,TGTGCCAGCAGTTTATCAGGGGGGAATGAAAAACTGTTTTTT
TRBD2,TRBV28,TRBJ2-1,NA,CASSSSGGKEQFF,TGTGCCAGCAGCTCCTCGGGGGGGAAAGAGCAGTTCTTC
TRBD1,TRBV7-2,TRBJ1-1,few,CASSPKGQANTEAFF,TGTGCCAGCAGCCCAAAGGGACAGGCGAACACTGAAGCTTTCTTT
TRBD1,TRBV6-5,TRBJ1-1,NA,CASSWTGVSTEAFF,TGTGCCAGCAGTTGGACAGGGGTGAGCACTGAAGCTTTCTTT
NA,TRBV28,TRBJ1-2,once,CASIPGLEGGYTF,TGTGCCAGCATTCCCGGGTTGGAAGGTGGCTACACCTTC
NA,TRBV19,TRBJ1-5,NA,CASSTPDTLNQPQHF,TGTGCCAGTAGTACCCCGGACACTCTTAATCAGCCCCAGCATTTT
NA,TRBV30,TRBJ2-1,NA,CAWSVLGNEQFF,TGTGCCTGGAGTGTACTAGGCAATGAGCAGTTCTTC
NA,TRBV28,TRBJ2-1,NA,CASSAPGSRGYNEQFF,TGTGCCAGCAGTGCTCCCGGCTCCCGAGGGTACAATGAGCAGTTCTTC
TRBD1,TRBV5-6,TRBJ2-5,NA,CASSRGTGLETQYF,TGTGCCAGCAGCCGCGGGACAGGGCTGGAGACCCAGTACTTC
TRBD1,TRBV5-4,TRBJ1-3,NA,CASSQATGIGNTIYF,TGCGCCAGCAGCCAAGCGACAGGGATCGGAAACACCATATATTTT
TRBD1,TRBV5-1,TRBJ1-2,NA,CASSSTGDYGYTF,TGCGCCAGCAGCTCGACAGGGGACTATGGCTACACCTTC
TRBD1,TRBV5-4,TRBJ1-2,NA,CASRPGQGESYTF,TGTGCCAGCAGGCCGGGACAGGGCGAAAGCTACACCTTC
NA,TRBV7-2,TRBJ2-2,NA,CASSTTLSNTGELFF,TGTGCCAGCAGCACGACACTCTCGAACACCGGGGAGCTGTTTTTT
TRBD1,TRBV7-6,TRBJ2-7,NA,CASSEGQAGYEQYF,TGTGCCAGCAGCGAGGGACAGGCTGGCTACGAGCAGTACTTC
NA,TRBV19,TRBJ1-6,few,CASRDSRNSPLHF,TGTGCCAGTAGGGACAGTAGGAATTCACCCCTCCACTTT
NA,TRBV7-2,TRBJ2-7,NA,CASSQFVGGGLGNEQYF,TGCGCCAGCAGCCAATTCGTAGGTGGGGGCCTGGGAAACGAGCAGTACTTC
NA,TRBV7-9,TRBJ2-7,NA,CASSLMAGDEQYF,TGTGCCAGCAGCTTAATGGCTGGAGACGAGCAGTACTTC
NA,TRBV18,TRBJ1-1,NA,CASSPSENTEAFF,TGTGCCAGCTCACCATCAGAGAACACTGAAGCTTTCTTT
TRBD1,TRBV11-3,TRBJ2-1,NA,CASSPRDRGDEQFF,TGTGCCAGCAGCCCCCGGGACAGGGGCGATGAGCAGTTCTTC